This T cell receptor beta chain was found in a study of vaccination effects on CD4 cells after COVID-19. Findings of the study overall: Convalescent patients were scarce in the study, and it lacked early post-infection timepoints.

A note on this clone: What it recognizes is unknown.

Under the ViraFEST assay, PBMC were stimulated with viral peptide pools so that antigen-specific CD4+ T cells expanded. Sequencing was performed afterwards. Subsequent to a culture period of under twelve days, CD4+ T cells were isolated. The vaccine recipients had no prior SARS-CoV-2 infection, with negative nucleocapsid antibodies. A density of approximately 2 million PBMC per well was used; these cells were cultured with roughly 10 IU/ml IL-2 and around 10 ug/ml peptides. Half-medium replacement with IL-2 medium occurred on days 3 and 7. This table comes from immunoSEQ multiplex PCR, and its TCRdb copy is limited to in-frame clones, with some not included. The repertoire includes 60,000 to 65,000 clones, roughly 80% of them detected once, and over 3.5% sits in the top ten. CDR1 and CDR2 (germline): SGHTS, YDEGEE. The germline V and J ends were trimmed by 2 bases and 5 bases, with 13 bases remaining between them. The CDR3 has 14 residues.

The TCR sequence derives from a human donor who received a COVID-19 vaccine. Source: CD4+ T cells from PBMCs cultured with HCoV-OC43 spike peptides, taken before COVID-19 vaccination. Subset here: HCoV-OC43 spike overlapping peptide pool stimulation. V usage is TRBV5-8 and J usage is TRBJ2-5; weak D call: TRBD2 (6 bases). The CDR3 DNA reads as TGTGCCAGCAGCTTCCGGGACTCTCGCGAGACCCAGTACTTC. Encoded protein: CASSFRDSRETQYF.